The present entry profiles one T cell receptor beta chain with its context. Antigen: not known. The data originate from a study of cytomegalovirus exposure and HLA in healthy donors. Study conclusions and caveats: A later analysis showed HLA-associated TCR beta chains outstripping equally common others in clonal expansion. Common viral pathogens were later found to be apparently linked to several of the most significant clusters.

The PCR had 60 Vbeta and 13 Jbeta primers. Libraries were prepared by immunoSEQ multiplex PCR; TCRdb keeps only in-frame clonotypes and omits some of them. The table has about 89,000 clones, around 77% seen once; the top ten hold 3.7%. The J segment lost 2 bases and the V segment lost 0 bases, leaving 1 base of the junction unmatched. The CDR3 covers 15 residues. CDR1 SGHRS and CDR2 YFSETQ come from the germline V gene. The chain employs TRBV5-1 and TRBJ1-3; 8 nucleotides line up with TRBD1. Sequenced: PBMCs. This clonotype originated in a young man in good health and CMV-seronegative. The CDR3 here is CASSLGTGTGNTIYF. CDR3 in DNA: TGCGCCAGCAGCTTGGGGACAGGGACTGGAAACACCATATATTTT. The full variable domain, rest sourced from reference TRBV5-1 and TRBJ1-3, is KAGVTQTPRYLIKTRGQQVTLSCSPISGHRSVSWYQQTPGQGLQFLFEYFSETQRNKGNFPGRFSGRQFSNSRSEMNVSTLELGDSALYLCASSLGTGTGNTIYFGEGSWLTVV.